The 17 T cell receptor beta chains in this list originate from one sample, sequenced in a study of blood T cells in healthy people across ages. A J-beta primer mix and a sample-barcoded 5' primer were used in a second PCR of roughly 6 to 11 cycles. TCRdb itself ran the 5' RACE reads through MiXCR, one entry per CDR3 protein. The table lists about 720,000 distinct CDR3 sequences, roughly 20% of them singletons. Input material: blood. The receptors stem from a man between 65 and 85 years old in good health.

This chain joins TRBV2 and TRBJ2-5, with 9 bases aligning to TRBD2. After removal of 7 bases from V and 1 base from J, the junction contained 4 bases not matched to a gene. This CDR3 contains 14 residues. The V gene's germline CDR1 is SNHLY and CDR2 FYNNEI. The chain's CDR3 is CASTRLAVQETQYF. The CDR3 bases are TGTGCCAGCACCAGACTAGCGGTCCAAGAGACCCAGTACTTC.

In this sample, this clonotype turned up many times. This sequence joins TRBV12-3 or TRBV12-4 and TRBJ1-2; D call uncertain. The CDR3 spans 12 residues. Trimming stripped 2 bases from V and 7 bases from J, with 8 bases between. The CDR3 nucleotides are TGTGCCAGCAGTTTAAAACCCGGTGGCTACACCTTC. Translated, it gives CASSLKPGGYTF.

The chain has TRBV12-3 or TRBV12-4 and TRBJ2-1; the match to TRBD2 covers 13 bases. The trim removed 6 bases at V and 0 bases at J, leaving 11 bases unmatched. This CDR3 is 19 amino acids long. The CDR3 loop reads CASSYSPGLAGSSYNEQFF. The CDR3 DNA sequence: TGTGCCAGCAGCTACTCTCCGGGACTAGCGGGGAGCTCCTACAATGAGCAGTTCTTC.

This sequence joins TRBV24-1 and TRBJ1-5; D uncertain. Trimming removed 6 bases at V and 8 bases at J, with 10 bases between. This CDR3 has 12 residues. The germline CDR1 and CDR2 sequences are KGHDR and SFDVKD. CDR3 sequence: CATSLGIEPQHF. The CDR3 nucleotides are TGTGCCACCAGTCTGGGGATCGAGCCCCAGCATTTT.

This clonotype was recorded a few times. The V call is TRBV12-3 or TRBV12-4, the J call TRBJ1-3; no reliable D call. The V gene lost 6 bases and the J gene lost 4 bases, with 7 bases spanning the gap. This CDR3 contains 12 residues. The CDR3 DNA reads as TGTGCCAGCAGATCACAGGGAAACACCATATATTTT. Translating it yields CASRSQGNTIYF.

This clonotype turned up a few times. The chain couples TRBV4-2 to TRBJ2-3, with TRBD2 as a possible D gene (7 bases). The CDR3 extends over 16 amino acids. The germline V gene encodes CDR1 LGHNA and CDR2 YNFKEQ. Trimming removed 1 base from V and 2 bases from J, with 13 bases in between. The CDR3 bases are TGTGCCAGCAGCCAAGCGGGGGGCAGCGTCACAGATACGCAGTATTTT. Protein product: CASSQAGGSVTDTQYF.

This clonotype showed up just a few times. J is TRBJ1-1 and V is TRBV28; D remains ambiguous. The length of the CDR3 is 16 residues. V was trimmed by 3 bases and J by 1 base, leaving 15 bases between them. In germline, CDR1 is MDHEN, CDR2 SYDVKM. The CDR3 DNA follows: TGTGCCAGCAGTTTTTATCTCGGCAGGTCGAACACTGAAGCTTTCTTT. Protein: CASSFYLGRSNTEAFF.

This rearrangement joins TRBV25-1 to TRBJ2-7; tentative D call: TRBD1 (5 bases). The germline CDR1 and CDR2 sequences are MGHDK and SYGVNS. Trimming cost V 7 bases and J 6 bases, with 22 bases left between them. This CDR3 contains 15 residues. The chain's CDR3 is CASTLGAGSLSEQYF. The CDR3 nucleotides are TGTGCCAGCACCCTAGGGGCAGGGTCCTTATCCGAGCAGTACTTC.

Details on this clonotype: One end of the junction varies from germline; a read error may be responsible. The rearrangement links TRBV7-9 to TRBJ2-5; 7 bases align to TRBD2. The DNA end favors TRBJ2-1, so the J call may be wrong. Germline-derived CDR1 and CDR2 are SEHNR and FQNEAQ (reference sequence). This CDR3 comprises 15 residues. DNA for the CDR3: TGTGCCAGCAGCTTAGCTGGTCTAGCGGCCAATGAACAGTTCTTC. This encodes CASSLAGLAANEQFF.

The chain combines TRBV6-5 with TRBJ2-1, with 12 bases fitting TRBD2. Germline CDR1 MNHEY, CDR2 SVGAGI. CDR3 size: 18 residues. Unmatched junction bases numbered 11, after V lost 4 bases and J lost 4 bases. The CDR3 loop is CASSSHGTSGGLYNEQFF. In DNA form, the CDR3 reads TGTGCCAGCAGTTCCCACGGAACTAGCGGGGGGCTATACAATGAGCAGTTCTTC.

The J gene is TRBJ1-5, the V gene TRBV12-3 or TRBV12-4, with D maybe TRBD1 (5 bases). Trimming removed 4 bases at V and 0 bases at J, with 22 bases between. The CDR3 spans 19 residues. DNA for the CDR3: TGTGCCAGCAGTTCCCTCCGCAGCGGACACCTATTTAGCAATCAGCCCCAGCATTTT. Protein: CASSSLRSGHLFSNQPQHF.

This clonotype has just a few counts. This chain links TRBV20-1 with TRBJ2-3; D is undetermined. Trimming pared 0 bases from V and 4 bases from J, leaving 14 bases between. This CDR3 spans 15 amino acids. In germline, CDR1 is DFQATT, CDR2 SNEGSKA (reference sequence). CDR3 in amino acids: CSAREGTMKADTQYF. The CDR3 region has the DNA TGCAGTGCTAGAGAAGGTACCATGAAGGCAGATACGCAGTATTTT.

The chain uses TRBV20-1 and TRBJ1-2; D is possibly TRBD1 (5 bases). Germline V gene sequence: CDR1 DFQATT, CDR2 SNEGSKA (reference sequence). The CDR3 is 14 amino acids. V lost 3 bases and J 7 bases, leaving 18 bases between the germline ends. The CDR3 reads CSASLLEGIGGYTF. The DNA of the CDR3 is TGCAGTGCTAGCCTCTTAGAGGGGATCGGTGGCTACACCTTC.

This chain joins TRBV7-2 and TRBJ2-2; possible D gene TRBD1, 5 bases. There are 17 residues in the CDR3. The germline gives CDR1 SGHTA, CDR2 FQGNSA. Trimming pared 1 base from V and 5 bases from J, leaving 17 bases between. The CDR3 DNA reads TGTGCCAGCAGCTTAGGGGCCAGACAGTCTATAACCGGGGAGCTGTTTTTT. It specifies CASSLGARQSITGELFF.

This chain joins TRBV6-5 and TRBJ1-3; no clear D gene. The CDR3 totals 14 residues. V shed 5 bases and J shed 0 bases, with 8 bases lying between them. Per the germline V gene, CDR1 is MNHEY and CDR2 is SVGAGI. The CDR3 here is CASSTRSSGNTIYF. DNA for the CDR3: TGTGCCAGCAGTACACGAAGCTCTGGAAACACCATATATTTT.

J is TRBJ2-5 and V is TRBV12-3 or TRBV12-4, with 12 nucleotides matching TRBD2. CDR3 size: 15 residues. V shed 6 bases, J shed 5 bases, and the junction held 7 bases outside the gene matches. The CDR3 spells CASSYLAGGWETQYF. The CDR3 DNA reads TGTGCCAGCAGCTACCTAGCGGGGGGGTGGGAGACCCAGTACTTC.

This sequence joins TRBV6-6 and TRBJ2-1; TRBD1 matches 8 bases. CDR3 length: 16 amino acids. The V gene end was trimmed by 6 bases and the J gene end by 7 bases; junction bases not matched to a gene: 14. Germline V gives CDR1 MNHNY, CDR2 SVGAGI (reference sequence). The CDR3 sequence: CASRKATGQGNNEQFF. The CDR3 DNA is TGTGCCAGCAGAAAGGCGACCGGACAGGGTAATAATGAGCAGTTCTTC.